Reported below is one TCR beta chain. As handled by the study authors: Counts of nucleated cells, estimated from reference gene primer amplification, were obtained. Here immunoSEQ multiplex PCR was the method, and the copy in TCRdb shows in-frame clones only, minus some. The DNA was the basis for D and trimming; V, J and clone size are from that table. The repertoire includes tens of thousands of clones, approximately 86% of them detected once, and about 19% sits in the top ten. The sample originates from a study of blood T cell repertoires in COVID-19. Study-level background: There were acute and convalescent COVID-19 samples, and they came from the United States, Italy and Spain. Nucleic acid was either cDNA or gDNA, and it came from T cells, B-cell-depleted T cells, or PBMCs.

Trimming shortened V by 4 bases and J by 8 bases, and 18 bases separated the two germline ends. Germline lookup yields CDR1 SGHDT and CDR2 YYEEEE. The CDR3 contains 15 residues. The source of this sequence is an elderly woman with acute or convalescent COVID-19. V is TRBV5-6 and J is TRBJ1-4, with D possibly TRBD1 on 6 matching bases. Sequenced: peripheral blood. The CDR3 sequence is CASSPLQGSREKLFF. Written as DNA, the CDR3 is TGTGCCAGCAGCCCCCTCCAGGGGTCGAGAGAAAAACTGTTTTTT.